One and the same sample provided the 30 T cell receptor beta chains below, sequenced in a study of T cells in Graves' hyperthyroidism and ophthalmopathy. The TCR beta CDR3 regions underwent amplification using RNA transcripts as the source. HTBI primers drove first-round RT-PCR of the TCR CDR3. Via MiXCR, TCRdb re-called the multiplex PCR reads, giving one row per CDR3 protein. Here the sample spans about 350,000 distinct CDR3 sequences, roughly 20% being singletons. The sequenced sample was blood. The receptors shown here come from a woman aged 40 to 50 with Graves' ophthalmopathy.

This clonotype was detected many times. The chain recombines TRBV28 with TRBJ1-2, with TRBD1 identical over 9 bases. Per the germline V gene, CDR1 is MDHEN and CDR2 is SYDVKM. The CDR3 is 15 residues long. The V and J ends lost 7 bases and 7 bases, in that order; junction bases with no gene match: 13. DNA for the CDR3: TGTGCCAGCACCCTAAACAGGGGGCGTCGGGCTGGCTACACCTTC. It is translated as CASTLNRGRRAGYTF.

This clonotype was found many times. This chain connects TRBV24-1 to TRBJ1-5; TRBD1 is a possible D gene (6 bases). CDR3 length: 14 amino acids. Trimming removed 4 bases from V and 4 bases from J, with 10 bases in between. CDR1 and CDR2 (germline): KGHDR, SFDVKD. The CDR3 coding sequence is TGTGCCACCAGTGACCATAGGGGGAATCAGCCCCAGCATTTT. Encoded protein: CATSDHRGNQPQHF.

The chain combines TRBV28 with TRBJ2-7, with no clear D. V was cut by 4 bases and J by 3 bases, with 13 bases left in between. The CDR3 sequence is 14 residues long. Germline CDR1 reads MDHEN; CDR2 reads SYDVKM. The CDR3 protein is CASSYSWQSYEQYF. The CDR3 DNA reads TGTGCCAGCAGTTACTCGTGGCAGAGCTACGAGCAGTACTTC. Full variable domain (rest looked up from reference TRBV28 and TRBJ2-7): DVKVTQSSRYLVKRTGEKVFLECVQDMDHENMFWYRQDPGLGLRLIYFSYDVKMKEKGDIPEGYSVSREKKERFSLILESASTNQTSMYLCASSYSWQSYEQYFGPGTRLTVT.

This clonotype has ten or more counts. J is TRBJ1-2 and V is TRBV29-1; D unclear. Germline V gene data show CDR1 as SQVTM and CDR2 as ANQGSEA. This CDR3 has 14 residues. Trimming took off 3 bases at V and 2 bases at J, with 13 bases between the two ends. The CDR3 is CSVDAQTLNYGYTF. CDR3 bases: TGCAGCGTTGACGCACAGACGCTCAACTATGGCTACACCTTC.

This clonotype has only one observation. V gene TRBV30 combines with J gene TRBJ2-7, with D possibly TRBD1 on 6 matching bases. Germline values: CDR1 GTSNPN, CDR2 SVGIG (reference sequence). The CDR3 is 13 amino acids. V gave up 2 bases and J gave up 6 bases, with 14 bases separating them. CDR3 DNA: TGTGCCTGGAGTAATACACAGGGAATCGAGCAGTACTTC. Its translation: CAWSNTQGIEQYF.

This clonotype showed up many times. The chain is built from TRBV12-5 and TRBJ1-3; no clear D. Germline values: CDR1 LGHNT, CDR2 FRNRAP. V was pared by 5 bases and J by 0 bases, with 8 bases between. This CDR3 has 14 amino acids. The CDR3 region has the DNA TGTGCTAGTGGTCCGGGAACCTCTGGAAACACCATATATTTT. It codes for CASGPGTSGNTIYF.

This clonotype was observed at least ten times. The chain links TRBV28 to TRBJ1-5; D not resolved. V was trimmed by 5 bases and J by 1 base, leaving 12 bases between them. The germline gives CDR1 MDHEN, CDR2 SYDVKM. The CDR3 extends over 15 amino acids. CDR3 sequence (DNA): TGTGCCAGCAGTCAGAGACGGGGAAGCAATCAGCCCCAGCATTTT. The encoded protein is CASSQRRGSNQPQHF. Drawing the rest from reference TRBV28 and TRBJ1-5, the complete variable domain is DVKVTQSSRYLVKRTGEKVFLECVQDMDHENMFWYRQDPGLGLRLIYFSYDVKMKEKGDIPEGYSVSREKKERFSLILESASTNQTSMYLCASSQRRGSNQPQHFGDGTRLSIL.

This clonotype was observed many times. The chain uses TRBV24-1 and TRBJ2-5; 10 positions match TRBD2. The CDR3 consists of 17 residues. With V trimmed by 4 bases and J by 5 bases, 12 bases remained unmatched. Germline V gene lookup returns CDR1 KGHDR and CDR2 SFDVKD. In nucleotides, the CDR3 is TGTGCCACCAGTGAGGGAGGTAGCGGGAGGCCGCGGGAGACCCAGTACTTC. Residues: CATSEGGSGRPRETQYF.

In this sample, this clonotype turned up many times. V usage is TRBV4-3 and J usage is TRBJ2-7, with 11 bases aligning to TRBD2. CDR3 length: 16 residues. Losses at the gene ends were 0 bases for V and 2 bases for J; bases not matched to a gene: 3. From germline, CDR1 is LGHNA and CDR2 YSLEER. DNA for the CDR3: TGCGCCAGCAGCCAAGATGGGACTAGCGGCACCTACGAGCAGTACTTC. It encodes CASSQDGTSGTYEQYF.

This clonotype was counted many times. In DNA form, the CDR3 reads TGTGCCAGCAGCTTGCGACAGGGTAGCGGCAATCAGCCCCAGCATTTT. This encodes CASSLRQGSGNQPQHF. The J gene is TRBJ1-5, the V gene TRBV7-2; 7 bases line up with TRBD1. This CDR3 comprises 16 residues. Losses at the gene ends were 3 bases for V and 2 bases for J; bases not matched to a gene: 7. The V gene's germline CDR1 is SGHTA and CDR2 FQGNSA.

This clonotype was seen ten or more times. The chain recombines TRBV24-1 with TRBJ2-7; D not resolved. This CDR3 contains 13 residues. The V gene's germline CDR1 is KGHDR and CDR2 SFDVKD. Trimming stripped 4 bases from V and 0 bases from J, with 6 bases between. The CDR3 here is CATSEDNSYEQYF. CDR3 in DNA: TGTGCCACCAGTGAAGACAACTCCTACGAGCAGTACTTC.

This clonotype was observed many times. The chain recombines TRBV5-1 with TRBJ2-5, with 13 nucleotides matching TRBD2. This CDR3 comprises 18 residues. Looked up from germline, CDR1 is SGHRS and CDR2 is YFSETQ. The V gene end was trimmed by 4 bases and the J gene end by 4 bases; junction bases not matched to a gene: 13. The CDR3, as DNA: TGCGCCAGCAGCCTCCGGACTAGCGGGAGCCGGGTAGTAGAGACCCAGTACTTC. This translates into CASSLRTSGSRVVETQYF.

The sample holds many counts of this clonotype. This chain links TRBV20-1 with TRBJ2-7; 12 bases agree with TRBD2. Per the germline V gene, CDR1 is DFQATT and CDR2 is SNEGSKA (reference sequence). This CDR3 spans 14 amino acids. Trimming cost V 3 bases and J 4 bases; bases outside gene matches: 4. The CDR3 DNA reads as TGCAGTGCTAGGGCTAGCGGGAGGGTATACGAGCAGTACTTC. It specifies CSARASGRVYEQYF.

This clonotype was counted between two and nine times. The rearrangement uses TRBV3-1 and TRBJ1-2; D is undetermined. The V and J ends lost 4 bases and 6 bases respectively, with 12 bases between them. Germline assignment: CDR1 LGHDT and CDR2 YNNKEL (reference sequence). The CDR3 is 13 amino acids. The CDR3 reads CASSLGPPDGYTF. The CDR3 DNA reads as TGTGCCAGCAGCCTCGGGCCGCCCGATGGCTACACCTTC.

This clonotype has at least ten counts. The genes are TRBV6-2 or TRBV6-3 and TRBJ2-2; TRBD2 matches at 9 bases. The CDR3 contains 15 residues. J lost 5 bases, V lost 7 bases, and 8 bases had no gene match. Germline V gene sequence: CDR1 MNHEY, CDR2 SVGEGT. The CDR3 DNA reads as TGTGCCAGCACCAATGGGCTAGCGGGGACCGGGGAGCTGTTTTTT. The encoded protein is CASTNGLAGTGELFF.

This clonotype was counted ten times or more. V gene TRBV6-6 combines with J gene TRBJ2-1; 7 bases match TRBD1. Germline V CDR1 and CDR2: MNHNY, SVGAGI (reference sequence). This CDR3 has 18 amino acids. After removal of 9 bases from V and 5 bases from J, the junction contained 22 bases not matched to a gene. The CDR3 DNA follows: TGTGCCAGGGACATGACAGGGAATAACCGGGACGGAGACAATGAGCAGTTCTTC. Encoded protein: CARDMTGNNRDGDNEQFF.

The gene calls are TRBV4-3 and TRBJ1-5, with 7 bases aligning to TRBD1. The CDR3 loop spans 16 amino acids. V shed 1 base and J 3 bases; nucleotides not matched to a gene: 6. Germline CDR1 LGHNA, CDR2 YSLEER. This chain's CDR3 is CASSQVAGGINQPQHF. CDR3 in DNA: TGCGCCAGCAGCCAAGTCGCAGGGGGGATCAATCAGCCCCAGCATTTT.

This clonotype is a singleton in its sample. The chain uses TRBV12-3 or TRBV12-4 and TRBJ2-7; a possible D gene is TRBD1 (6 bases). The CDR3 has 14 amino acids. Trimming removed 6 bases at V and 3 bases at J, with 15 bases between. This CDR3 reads CASSPGWTDYEQYF. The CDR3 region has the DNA TGTGCCAGCAGCCCGGGATGGACAGACTACGAGCAGTACTTC.

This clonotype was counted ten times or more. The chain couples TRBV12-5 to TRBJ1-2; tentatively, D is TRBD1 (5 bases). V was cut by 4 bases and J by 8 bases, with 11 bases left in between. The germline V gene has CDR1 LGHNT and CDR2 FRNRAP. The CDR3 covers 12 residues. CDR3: CASGYQGGGYTF. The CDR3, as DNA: TGTGCTAGTGGTTACCAGGGTGGAGGCTACACCTTC.

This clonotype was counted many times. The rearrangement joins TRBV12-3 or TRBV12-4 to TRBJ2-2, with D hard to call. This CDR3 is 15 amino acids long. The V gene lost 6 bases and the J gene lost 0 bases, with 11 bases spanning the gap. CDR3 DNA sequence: TGTGCCAGCAGGTCACAGCTACCGAACACCGGGGAGCTGTTTTTT. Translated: CASRSQLPNTGELFF.

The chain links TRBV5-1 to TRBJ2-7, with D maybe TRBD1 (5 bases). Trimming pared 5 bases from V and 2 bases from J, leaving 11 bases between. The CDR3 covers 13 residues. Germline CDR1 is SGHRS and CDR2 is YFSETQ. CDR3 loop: CASRTTATYEQYF. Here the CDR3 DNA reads TGCGCCAGCAGAACGACAGCTACCTACGAGCAGTACTTC. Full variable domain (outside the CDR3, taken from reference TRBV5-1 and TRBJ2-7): KAGVTQTPRYLIKTRGQQVTLSCSPISGHRSVSWYQQTPGQGLQFLFEYFSETQRNKGNFPGRFSGRQFSNSRSEMNVSTLELGDSALYLCASRTTATYEQYFGPGTRLTVT.

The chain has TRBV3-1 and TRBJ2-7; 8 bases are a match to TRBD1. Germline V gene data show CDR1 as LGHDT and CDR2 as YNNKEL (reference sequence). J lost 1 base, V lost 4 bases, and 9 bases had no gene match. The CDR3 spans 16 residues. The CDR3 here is CASSRAFRGPSYEQYF. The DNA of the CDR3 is TGTGCCAGCAGCCGCGCCTTCAGGGGGCCTTCCTACGAGCAGTACTTC.

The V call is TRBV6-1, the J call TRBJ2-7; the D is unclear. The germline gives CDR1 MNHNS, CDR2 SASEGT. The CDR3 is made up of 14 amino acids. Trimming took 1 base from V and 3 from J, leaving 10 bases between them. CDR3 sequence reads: CASSEDGRRYEQYF. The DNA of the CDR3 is TGTGCCAGCAGTGAAGATGGCAGACGCTACGAGCAGTACTTC.

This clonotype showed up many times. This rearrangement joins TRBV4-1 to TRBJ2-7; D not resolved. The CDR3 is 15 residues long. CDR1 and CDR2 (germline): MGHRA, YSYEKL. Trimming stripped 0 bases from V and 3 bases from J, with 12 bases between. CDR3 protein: CASSQEDQSIYEQYF. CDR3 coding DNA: TGCGCCAGCAGCCAAGAGGACCAGTCAATCTACGAGCAGTACTTC.

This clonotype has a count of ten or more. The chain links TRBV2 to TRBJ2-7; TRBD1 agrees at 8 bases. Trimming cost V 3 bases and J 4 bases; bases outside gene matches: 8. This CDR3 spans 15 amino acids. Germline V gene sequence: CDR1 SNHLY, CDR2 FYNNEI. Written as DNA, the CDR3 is TGTGCCAGCAGTGAGACAGGGGTGGTTGGTTACGAGCAGTACTTC. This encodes CASSETGVVGYEQYF. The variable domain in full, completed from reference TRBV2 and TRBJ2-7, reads EPEVTQTPSHQVTQMGQEVILRCVPISNHLYFYWYRQILGQKVEFLVSFYNNEISEKSEIFDDQFSVERPDGSNFTLKIRSTKLEDSAMYFCASSETGVVGYEQYFGPGTRLTVT.

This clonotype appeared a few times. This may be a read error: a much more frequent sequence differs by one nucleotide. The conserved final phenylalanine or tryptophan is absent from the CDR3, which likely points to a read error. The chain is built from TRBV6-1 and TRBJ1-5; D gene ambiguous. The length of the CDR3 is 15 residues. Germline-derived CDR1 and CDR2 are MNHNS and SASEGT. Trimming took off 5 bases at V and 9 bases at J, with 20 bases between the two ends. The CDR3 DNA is TGTGCCAGCAGTCTAGACATGCCCCGCCTGGGGCCCCAGCATTTG. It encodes CASSLDMPRLGPQHL.

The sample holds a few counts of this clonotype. The CDR3 coding sequence is TGTGCCAGCAGTCGAACAGGGGGCGAGATGAACACTGAAGCTTTCTTT. It yields the protein CASSRTGGEMNTEAFF. The chain joins TRBV6-1 to TRBJ1-1, with 9 bases lining up with TRBD1. Germline CDR1 MNHNS, CDR2 SASEGT. Trimming at V came to 5 bases and at J to 0 bases, leaving 7 bases not matched to a gene. The CDR3 length is 16 residues.

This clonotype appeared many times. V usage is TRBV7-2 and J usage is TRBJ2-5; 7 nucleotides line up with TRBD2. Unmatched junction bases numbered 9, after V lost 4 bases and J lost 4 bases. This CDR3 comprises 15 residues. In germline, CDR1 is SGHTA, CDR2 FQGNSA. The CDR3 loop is CASSYMGGEGETQYF. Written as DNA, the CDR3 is TGTGCCAGCAGCTATATGGGCGGGGAGGGAGAGACCCAGTACTTC.

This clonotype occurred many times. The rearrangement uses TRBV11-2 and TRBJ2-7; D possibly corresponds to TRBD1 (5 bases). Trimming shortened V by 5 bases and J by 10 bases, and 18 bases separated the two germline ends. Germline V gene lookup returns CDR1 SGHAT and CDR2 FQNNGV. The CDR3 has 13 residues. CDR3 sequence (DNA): TGTGCCAGCAGCCAACCCCTAGGGGCGGATCAGTACTTC. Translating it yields CASSQPLGADQYF.

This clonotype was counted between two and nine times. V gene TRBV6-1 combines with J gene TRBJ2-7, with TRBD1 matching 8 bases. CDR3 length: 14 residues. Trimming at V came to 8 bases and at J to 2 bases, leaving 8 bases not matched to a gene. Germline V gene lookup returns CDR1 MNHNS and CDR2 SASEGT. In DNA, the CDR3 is TGTGCCAGCCGAGATCCGGACAGGGCCTACGAGCAGTACTTC. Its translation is CASRDPDRAYEQYF.